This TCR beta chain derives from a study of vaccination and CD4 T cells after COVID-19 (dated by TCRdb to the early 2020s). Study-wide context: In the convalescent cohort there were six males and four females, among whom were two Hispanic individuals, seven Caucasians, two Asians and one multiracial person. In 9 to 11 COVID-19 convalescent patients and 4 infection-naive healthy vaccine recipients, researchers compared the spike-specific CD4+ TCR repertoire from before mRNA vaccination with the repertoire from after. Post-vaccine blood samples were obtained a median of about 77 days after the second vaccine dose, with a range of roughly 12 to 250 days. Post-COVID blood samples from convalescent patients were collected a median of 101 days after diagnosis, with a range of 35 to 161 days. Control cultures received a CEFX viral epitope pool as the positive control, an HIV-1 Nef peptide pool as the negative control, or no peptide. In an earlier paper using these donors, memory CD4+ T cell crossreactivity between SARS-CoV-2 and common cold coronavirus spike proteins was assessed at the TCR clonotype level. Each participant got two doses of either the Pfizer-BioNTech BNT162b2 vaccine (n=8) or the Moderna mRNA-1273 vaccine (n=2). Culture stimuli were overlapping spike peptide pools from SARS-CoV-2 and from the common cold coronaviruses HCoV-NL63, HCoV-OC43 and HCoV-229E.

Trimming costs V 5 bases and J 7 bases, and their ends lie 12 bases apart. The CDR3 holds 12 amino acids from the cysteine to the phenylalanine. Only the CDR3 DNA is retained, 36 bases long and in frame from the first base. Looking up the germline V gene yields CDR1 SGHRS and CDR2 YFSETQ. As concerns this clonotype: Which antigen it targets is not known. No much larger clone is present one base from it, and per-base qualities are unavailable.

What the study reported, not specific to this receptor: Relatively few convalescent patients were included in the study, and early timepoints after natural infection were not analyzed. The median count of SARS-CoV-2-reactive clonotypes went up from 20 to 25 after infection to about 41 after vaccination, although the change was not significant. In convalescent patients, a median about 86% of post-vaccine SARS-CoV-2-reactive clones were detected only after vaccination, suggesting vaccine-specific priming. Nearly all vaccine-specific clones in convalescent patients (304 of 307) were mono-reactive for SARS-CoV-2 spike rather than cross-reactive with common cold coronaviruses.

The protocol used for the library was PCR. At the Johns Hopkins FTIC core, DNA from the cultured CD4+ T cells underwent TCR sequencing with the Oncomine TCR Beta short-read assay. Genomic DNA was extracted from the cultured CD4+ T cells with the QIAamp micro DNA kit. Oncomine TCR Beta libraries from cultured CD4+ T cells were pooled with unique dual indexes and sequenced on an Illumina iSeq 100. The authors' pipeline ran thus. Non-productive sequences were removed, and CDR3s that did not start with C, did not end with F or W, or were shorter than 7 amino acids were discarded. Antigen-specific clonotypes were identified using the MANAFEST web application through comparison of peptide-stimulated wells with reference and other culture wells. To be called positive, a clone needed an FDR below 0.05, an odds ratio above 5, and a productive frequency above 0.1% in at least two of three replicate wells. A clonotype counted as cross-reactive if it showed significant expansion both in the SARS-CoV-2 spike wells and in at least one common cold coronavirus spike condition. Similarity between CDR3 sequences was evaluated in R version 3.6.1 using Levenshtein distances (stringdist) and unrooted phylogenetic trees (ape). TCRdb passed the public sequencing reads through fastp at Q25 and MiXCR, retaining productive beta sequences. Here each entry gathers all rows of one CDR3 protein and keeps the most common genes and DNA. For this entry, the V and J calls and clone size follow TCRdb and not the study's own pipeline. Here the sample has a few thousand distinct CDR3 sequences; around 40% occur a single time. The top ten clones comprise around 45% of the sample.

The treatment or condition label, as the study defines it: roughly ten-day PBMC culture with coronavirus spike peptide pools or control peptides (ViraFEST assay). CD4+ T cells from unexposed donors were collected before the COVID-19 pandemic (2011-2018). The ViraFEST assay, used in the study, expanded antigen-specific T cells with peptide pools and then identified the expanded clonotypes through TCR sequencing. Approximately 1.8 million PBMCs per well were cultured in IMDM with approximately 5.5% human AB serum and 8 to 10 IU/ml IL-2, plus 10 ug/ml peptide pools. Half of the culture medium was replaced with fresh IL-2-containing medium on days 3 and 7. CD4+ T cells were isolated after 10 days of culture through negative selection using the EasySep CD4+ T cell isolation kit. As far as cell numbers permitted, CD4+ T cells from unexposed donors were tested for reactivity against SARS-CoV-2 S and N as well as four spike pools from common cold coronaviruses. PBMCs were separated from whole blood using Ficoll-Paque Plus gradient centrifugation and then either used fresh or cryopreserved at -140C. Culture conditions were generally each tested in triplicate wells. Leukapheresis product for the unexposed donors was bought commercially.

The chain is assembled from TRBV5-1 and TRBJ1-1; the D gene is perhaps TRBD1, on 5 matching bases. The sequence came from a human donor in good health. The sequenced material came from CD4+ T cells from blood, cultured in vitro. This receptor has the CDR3 CASRRGTDEAFF. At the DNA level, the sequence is TGCGCCAGCAGAAGAGGGACGGATGAAGCTTTCTTT. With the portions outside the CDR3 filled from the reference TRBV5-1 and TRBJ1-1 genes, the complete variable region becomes KAGVTQTPRYLIKTRGQQVTLSCSPISGHRSVSWYQQTPGQGLQFLFEYFSETQRNKGNFPGRFSGRQFSNSRSEMNVSTLELGDSALYLCASRRGTDEAFFGQGTRLTVV.